This T cell receptor beta chain emerged from a study of blood T cell repertoires in COVID-19 (TCRdb year 2020). Turning to the overall study: Samples from collaborators originated in the United States, Italy and Spain and spanned both the acute and convalescent phases of COVID-19. The repertoires were released in a freely available public database meant as a resource for research on the immune response to SARS-CoV-2. Deeply sampled blood TCRbeta repertoires from subjects exposed to, actively infected with, or recovered from COVID-19 were included in the dataset. The prospective study material was composed of cDNA or gDNA derived from T cells, B-cell-depleted T cells, or PBMCs. Where HLA class I and class II types were available, the types were taken from metadata supplied by the sample provider, not from assay-based typing. Samples came from the ongoing ImmuneRACE study (first 160 participants) plus 1,254 subjects from 6 global collaborators. Sample metadata almost always included a de-identified subject ID, COVID-19 status, age in years and sex. General study outcomes and caveats: The amount of clinical and demographic metadata varied by source and participant and was provided uncurated.

The CDR1 and CDR2 encoded by the germline V gene are SGHVS and FNYEAQ. V is clipped by 4 bases and J by 2 bases, and the sequence between their germline boundaries is 17 bases long. The CDR3 runs 16 residues from the cysteine to the phenylalanine. Only CDR3 DNA is held: 48 bases, read in frame from base 1. Collaborating institutions collected whole blood in K2EDTA tubes following their own protocols. For TCRbeta analysis, collaborator samples were shipped as frozen whole blood, as isolated PBMCs, or as DNA extracted from either sample type. The immunoSEQ Assay, a bias-controlled multiplex PCR, was used to amplify TCRbeta CDR3 regions from genomic DNA. The authors' analysis ran thus. The number of nucleated cells in each sample was estimated from the amplification of reference gene primers within the assay. To quantify the absolute abundance of each unique TCRbeta CDR3 rearrangement, sequence reads were collapsed and filtered. For each sample, productive Simpson clonality was calculated as the square root of Simpson's diversity index across productive rearrangements. TCRdb's version of the immuneACCESS table is confined to in-frame rearrangements and falls short of the full clone set. An unresolved V gene accounts for under half of the shortfall where checked; the remainder is of unknown origin. That table gives V, J and clone size, and the DNA gave D and trimming. The sample has around 99,000 clones on record, over 75% of them singletons. Roughly 7% of the sample goes to the ten largest clones.

A note on this clone: Its recognized antigen is unknown. No quality values exist for individual bases; no much larger clone is one base distant.

The receptor was isolated from a woman aged 45-65 years with acute or convalescent COVID-19. The material sequenced was peripheral blood. Here the chain combines TRBV7-6 and TRBJ2-5, with TRBD1 tentatively as D gene (6 bases match). The CDR3 is CASSSTGTALQETQYF. The nucleotide sequence reads TGTGCCAGCAGCTCAACAGGGACCGCCTTACAAGAGACCCAGTACTTC.